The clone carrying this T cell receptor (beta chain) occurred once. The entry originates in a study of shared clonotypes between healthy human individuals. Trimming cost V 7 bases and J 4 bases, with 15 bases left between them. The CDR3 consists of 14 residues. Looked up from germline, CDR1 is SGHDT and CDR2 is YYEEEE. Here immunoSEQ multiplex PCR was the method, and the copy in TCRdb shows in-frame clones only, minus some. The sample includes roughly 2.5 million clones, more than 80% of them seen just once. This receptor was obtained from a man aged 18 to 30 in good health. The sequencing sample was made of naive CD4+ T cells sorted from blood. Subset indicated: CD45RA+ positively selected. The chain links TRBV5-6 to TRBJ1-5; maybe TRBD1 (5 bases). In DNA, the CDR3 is TGTGCCAGCCAGGAGCAGGGTTTGAATCAGCCCCAGCATTTT. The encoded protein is CASQEQGLNQPQHF. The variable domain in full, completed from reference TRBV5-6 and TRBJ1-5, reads DAGVTQSPTHLIKTRGQQVTLRCSPKSGHDTVSWYQQALGQGPQFIFQYYEEEERQRGNFPDRFSGHQFPNYSSELNVNALLLGDSALYLCASQEQGLNQPQHFGDGTRLSIL.